The sequence of this T cell receptor beta chain was determined in a study of blood T cell repertoires in COVID-19. About the research overall: Sample material is recorded as cDNA or gDNA derived from T cells, B-cell-depleted T cells, or PBMCs.

Original processing methods: Reference gene primers were amplified, and this amplification served to estimate nucleated cell counts. Sequenced by immunoSEQ multiplex PCR; TCRdb stores in-frame clones only, minus some. V and J calls and clone size follow that table, whereas D and trimming were derived from the DNA. Of 130,000 or so clones detected, approximately 87% appear once; the ten largest clones hold about 2%. The CDR3 has 15 amino acids. Losses at the gene ends were 6 bases for V and 1 base for J; bases not matched to a gene: 4. Germline V CDR1 and CDR2: MNHEY, SVGAGI. This clonotype was obtained from a man in his sixties or seventies with active COVID-19. The chain is built from TRBV6-5 and TRBJ2-2; 8 bases line up with TRBD2. Sequenced sample: peripheral blood. The CDR3 DNA is TGTGCCAGCAGGGCTAGCGGGCGGAACACCGGGGAGCTGTTTTTT. It encodes CASRASGRNTGELFF.